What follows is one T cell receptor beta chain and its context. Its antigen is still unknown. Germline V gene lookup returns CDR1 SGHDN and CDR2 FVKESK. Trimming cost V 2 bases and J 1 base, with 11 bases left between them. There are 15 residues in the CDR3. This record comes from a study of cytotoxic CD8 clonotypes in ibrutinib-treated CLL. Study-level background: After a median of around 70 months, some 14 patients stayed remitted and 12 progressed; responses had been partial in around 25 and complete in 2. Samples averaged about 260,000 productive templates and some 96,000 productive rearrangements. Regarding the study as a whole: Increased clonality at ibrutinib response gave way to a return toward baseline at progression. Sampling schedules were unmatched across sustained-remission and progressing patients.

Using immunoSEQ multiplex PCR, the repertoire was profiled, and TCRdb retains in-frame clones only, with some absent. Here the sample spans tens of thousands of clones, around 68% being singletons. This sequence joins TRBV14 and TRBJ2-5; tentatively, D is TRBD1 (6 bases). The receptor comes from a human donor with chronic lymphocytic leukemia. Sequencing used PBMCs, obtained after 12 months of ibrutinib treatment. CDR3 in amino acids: CASSQMTGPQETQYF. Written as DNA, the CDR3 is TGTGCCAGCAGCCAAATGACAGGACCCCAAGAGACCCAGTACTTC.